This T cell receptor (beta chain) came from a study of CD8+ T cells in alopecia areata. This clone occurred a few times. Germline CDR1 and CDR2: SQVTM and ANQGSEA. This CDR3 is 17 amino acids long. V lost 2 bases, J lost 2 bases, and 13 bases stayed unmatched. cDNA serving as the sequencing template came from extracted, reverse transcribed RNA. This table comes from immunoSEQ multiplex PCR, and its TCRdb copy is limited to in-frame clones, with some not included. Of 150,000 to 180,000 clones listed, approximately 53% are singletons. This rearrangement joins TRBV29-1 to TRBJ2-5; 8 positions agree with TRBD1. Material: CD8+ T cells sorted from blood, obtained at week 0. The clonotype originates from a human donor with alopecia areata. DNA of the CDR3: TGCAGCGTTGAAATGGTCGGGAAGGACAGGGAACAAGAGACCCAGTACTTC. Amino acids: CSVEMVGKDREQETQYF.